Included here is one TCR beta chain sequence, with context. The data originate from a study of blood T cell repertoires in COVID-19. Study-wide background: Sources were T cells, B-cell-depleted T cells, or PBMCs; the material itself was cDNA or gDNA.

V dropped 1 base and J dropped 4 bases, with 15 bases sitting between them. This CDR3 region has 16 residues. The germline V gene encodes CDR1 SGHTA and CDR2 FQGNSA. Method: immunoSEQ multiplex PCR; TCRdb's copy keeps in-frame clones and lacks some. The table shows 240,000 or so clones, with approximately 86% occurring only once. Sequencing was performed on peripheral blood. The V and J genes are TRBV7-2 and TRBJ2-3; D is undetermined. The sequence came from a woman aged 25 to 39 who had recovered from COVID-19. CDR3 protein: CASSLEGRVGADTQYF. The CDR3 bases are TGTGCCAGCAGCTTAGAAGGCCGCGTCGGAGCAGATACGCAGTATTTT.